This T cell receptor beta chain was profiled in a study of OX40 agonist ivuxolimab in advanced cancers. Study summary: At 0.01 to 10 mg/kg, ivuxolimab was administered intravenously to patients every 2 weeks. General study points: Those patients achieving a partial response at 0.1-3.0 mg/kg showed among the lowest clonal expansion. Certain nonresponders additionally had low normalized T-cell clonal expansion.

A note on this clone: Antigen specificity is unknown.

Here immunoSEQ multiplex PCR was the method, and the copy in TCRdb shows in-frame clones only, minus some. The data contain more than 40,000 clones, approximately 89% of them singletons. At cycle 4 day 1, cycle 7 day 1, and baseline, blood was sampled. V gave up 2 bases and J gave up 0 bases; unmatched junction bases: 6. This CDR3 comprises 16 residues. CDR1 is SGDLS, CDR2 YYNGEE, per germline. Sequencing was performed on CD4+ or CD8+ T cells sorted from blood, taken in a trial of the OX40 agonist ivuxolimab. The TCR comes from an adult with an advanced solid tumor such as melanoma, head and neck, liver or kidney cancer. The V call is TRBV9, the J call TRBJ2-3; the match to TRBD2 covers 7 bases. The CDR3 region has the DNA TGTGCCAGCAGCGTTGGGGGTAGCGGGAGCACAGATACGCAGTATTTT. Its protein is CASSVGGSGSTDTQYF.